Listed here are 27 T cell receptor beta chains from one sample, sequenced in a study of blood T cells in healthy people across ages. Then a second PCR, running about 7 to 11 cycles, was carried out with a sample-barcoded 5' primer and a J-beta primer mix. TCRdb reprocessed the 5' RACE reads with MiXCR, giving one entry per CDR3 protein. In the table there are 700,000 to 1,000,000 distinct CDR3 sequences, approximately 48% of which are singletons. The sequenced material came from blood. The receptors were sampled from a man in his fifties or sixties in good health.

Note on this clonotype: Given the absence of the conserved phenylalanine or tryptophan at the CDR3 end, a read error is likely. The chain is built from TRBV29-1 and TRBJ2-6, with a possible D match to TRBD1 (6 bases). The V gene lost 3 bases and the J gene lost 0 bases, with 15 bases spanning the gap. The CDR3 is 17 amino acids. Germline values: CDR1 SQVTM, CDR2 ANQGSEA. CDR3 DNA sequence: TGCAGCGTTGAGGGGGTCAGGGGCCACTCTGGGGCCAACGTCCTGACTTTA. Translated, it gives CSVEGVRGHSGANVLTL.

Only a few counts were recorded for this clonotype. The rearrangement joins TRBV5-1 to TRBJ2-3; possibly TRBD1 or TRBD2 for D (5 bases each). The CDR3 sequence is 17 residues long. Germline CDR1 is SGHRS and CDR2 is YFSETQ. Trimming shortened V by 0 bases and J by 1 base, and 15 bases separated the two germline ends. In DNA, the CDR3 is TGCGCCAGCAGCTTGGATAGGGGACGTTCGGGCACAGATACGCAGTATTTT. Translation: CASSLDRGRSGTDTQYF.

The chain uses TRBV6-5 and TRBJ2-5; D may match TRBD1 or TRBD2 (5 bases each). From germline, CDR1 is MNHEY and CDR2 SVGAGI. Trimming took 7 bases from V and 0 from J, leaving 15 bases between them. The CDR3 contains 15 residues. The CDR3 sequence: CASNRRDRNQETQYF. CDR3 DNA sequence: TGTGCCAGCAATAGACGGGACCGCAACCAAGAGACCCAGTACTTC.

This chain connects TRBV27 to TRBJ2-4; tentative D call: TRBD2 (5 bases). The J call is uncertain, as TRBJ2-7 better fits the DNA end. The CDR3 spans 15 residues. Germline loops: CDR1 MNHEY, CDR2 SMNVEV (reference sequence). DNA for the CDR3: TGTGCCACCTACGGGGTGACTGTGAACTCCTACGAGCAGTACTTC. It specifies CATYGVTVNSYEQYF.

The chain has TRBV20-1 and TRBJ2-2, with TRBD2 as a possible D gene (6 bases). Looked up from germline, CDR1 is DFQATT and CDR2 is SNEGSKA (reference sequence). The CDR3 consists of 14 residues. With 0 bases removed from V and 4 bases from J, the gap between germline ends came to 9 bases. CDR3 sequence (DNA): TGCAGTGCTAGAGAGGGACTTTTCACCGGGGAGCTGTTTTTT. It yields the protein CSAREGLFTGELFF.

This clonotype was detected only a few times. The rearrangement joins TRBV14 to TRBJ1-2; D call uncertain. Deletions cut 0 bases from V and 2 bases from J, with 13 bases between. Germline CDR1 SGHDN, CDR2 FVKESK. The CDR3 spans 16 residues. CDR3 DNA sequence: TGTGCCAGCAGCCAAGATTACGGACGACTCAACTATGGCTACACCTTC. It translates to CASSQDYGRLNYGYTF.

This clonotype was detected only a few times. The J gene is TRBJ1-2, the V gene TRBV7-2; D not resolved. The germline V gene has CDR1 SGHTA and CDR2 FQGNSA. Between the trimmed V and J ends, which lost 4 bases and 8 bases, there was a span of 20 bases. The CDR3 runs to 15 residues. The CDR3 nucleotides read TGTGCCAGCAGCTCTCAAGGGCTGGGATCGGAAGGCTACACCTTC. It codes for CASSSQGLGSEGYTF.

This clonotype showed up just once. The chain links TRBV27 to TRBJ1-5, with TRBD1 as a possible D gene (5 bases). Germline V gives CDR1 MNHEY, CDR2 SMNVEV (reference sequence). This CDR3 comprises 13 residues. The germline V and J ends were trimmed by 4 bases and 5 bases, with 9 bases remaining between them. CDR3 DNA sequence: TGTGCCAGCAGTTGGGGGGGGGATCAGCCCCAGCATTTT. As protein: CASSWGGDQPQHF.

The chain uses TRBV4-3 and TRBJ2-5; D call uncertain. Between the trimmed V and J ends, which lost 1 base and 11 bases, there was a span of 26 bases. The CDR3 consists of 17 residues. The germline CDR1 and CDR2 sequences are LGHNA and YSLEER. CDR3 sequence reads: CASSQGAQRFGADEQYF. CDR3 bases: TGCGCCAGCAGCCAAGGGGCGCAGAGGTTTGGTGCCGATGAGCAGTACTTC.

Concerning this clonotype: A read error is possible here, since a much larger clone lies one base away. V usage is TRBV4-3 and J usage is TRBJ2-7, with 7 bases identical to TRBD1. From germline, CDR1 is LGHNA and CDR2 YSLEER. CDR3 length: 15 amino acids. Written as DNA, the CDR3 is TGCGCCAGCAACCAAGACAGGGACCCTCCCTACGAGCAGTACTTC. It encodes CASNQDRDPPYEQYF.

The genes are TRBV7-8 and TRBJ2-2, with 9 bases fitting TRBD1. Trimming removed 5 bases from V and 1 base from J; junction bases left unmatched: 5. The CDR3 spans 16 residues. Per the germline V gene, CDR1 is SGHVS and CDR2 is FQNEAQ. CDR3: CASSPRQGGNTGELFF. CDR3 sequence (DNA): TGTGCCAGCAGCCCGCGACAGGGGGGGAACACCGGGGAGCTGTTTTTT.

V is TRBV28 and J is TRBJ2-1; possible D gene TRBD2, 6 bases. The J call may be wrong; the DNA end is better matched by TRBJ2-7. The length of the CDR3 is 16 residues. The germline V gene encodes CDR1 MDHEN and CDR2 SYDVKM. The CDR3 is CASSWGLSSSYNEQYF. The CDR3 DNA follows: TGTGCCAGCAGTTGGGGACTCTCGAGCTCCTACAATGAGCAGTACTTC.

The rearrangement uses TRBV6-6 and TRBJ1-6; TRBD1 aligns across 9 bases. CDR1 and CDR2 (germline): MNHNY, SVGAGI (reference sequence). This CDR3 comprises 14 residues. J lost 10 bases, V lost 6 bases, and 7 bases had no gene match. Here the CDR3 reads CASRRQGEGSPLHF. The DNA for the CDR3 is TGTGCCAGCAGGCGACAGGGGGAAGGATCACCCCTCCACTTT.

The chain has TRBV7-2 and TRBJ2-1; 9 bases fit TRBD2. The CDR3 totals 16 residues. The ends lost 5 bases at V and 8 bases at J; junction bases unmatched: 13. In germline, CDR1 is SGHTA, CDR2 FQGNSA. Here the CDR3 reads CASSPLAGVFMDEQFF. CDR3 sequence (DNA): TGTGCCAGCAGCCCACTAGCGGGCGTTTTCATGGATGAGCAGTTCTTC.

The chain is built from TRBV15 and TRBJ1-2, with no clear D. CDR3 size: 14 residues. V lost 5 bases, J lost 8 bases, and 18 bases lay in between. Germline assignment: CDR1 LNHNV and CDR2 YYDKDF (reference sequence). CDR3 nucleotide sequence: TGTGCCACCAGCGACTACGCGGTCAACTCAGGCTACACCTTC. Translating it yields CATSDYAVNSGYTF. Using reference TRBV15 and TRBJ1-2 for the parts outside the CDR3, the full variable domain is DAMVIQNPRYQVTQFGKPVTLSCSQTLNHNVMYWYQQKSSQAPKLLFHYYDKDFNNEADTPDNFQSRRPNTSFCFLDIRSPGLGDTAMYLCATSDYAVNSGYTFGSGTRLTVV.

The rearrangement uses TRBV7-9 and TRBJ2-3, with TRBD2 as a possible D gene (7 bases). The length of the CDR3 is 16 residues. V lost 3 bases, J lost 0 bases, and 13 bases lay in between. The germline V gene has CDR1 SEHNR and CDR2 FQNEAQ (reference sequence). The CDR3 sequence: CASSFLGGGSTDTQYF. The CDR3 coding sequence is TGTGCCAGCAGCTTCTTAGGGGGGGGGAGCACAGATACGCAGTATTTT.

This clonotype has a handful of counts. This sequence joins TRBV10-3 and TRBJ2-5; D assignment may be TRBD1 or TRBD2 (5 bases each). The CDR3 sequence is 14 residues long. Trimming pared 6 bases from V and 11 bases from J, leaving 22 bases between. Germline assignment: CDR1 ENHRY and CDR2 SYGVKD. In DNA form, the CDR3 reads TGTGCCATCAGGGGGGAATCTTCAGGGCACGTGCAGTACTTC. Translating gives CAIRGESSGHVQYF.

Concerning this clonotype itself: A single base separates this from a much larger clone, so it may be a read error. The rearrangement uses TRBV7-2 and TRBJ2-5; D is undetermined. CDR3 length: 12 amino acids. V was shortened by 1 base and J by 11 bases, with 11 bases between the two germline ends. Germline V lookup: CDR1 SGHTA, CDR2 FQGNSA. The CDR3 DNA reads TGTGCCAGCAGCTTAGGAAACAATGAGCAGTACTTC. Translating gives CASSLGNNEQYF.

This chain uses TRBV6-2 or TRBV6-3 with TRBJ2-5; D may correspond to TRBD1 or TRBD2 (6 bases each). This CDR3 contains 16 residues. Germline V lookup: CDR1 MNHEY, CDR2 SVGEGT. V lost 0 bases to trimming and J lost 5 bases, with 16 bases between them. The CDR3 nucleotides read TGTGCCAGCAGTTACTCGAAGGTTCGGGGGCAGGAGACCCAGTACTTC. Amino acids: CASSYSKVRGQETQYF.

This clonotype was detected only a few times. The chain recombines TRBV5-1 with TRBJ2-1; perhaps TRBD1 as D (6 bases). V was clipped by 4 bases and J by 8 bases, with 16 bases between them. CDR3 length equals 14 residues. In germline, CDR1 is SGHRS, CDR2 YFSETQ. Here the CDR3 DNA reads TGCGCCAGCAGCGCAAGGGGGTTTAGTGATGAGCAGTTCTTC. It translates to CASSARGFSDEQFF.

CDR3 region: CASSQWTGEAFF. The DNA for the CDR3 is TGTGCCAGCAGCCAATGGACAGGGGAAGCTTTCTTT. The chain combines TRBV3-1 with TRBJ1-1; 8 nucleotides agree with TRBD1. Per the germline V gene, CDR1 is LGHDT and CDR2 is YNNKEL (reference sequence). The CDR3 has 12 amino acids. Trimming removed 2 bases from V and 8 bases from J; junction bases left unmatched: 1.

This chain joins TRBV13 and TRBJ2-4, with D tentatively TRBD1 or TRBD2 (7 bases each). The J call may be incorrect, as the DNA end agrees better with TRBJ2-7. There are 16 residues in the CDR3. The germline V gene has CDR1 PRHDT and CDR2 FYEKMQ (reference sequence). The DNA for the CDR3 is TGTGCCAGCAGCAGACCGACAGGGACTAATTTCCACGAGCAGTACTTC. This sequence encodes CASSRPTGTNFHEQYF.

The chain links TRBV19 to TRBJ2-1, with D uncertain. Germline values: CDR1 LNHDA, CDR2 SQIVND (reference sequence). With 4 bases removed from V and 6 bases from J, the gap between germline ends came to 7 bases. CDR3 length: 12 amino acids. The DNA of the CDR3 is TGTGCCAGTAGTAACCCCCTCAATGAGCAGTTCTTC. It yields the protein CASSNPLNEQFF.

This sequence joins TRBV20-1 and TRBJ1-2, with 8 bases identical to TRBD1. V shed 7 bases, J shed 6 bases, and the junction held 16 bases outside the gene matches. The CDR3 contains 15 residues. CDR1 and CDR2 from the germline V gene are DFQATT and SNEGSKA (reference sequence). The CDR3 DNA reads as TGCAGTGTCCCATTTCGACCAGGGGGCGCAGATGGCTACACCTTC. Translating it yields CSVPFRPGGADGYTF.

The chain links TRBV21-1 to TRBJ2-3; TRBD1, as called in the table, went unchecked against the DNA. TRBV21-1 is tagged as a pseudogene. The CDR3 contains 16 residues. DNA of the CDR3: TGTGCCAGCAGCAAAGATGGGGGGTGGTTGTCAGATACGCAGTATTTT. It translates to CASSKDGGWLSDTQYF.

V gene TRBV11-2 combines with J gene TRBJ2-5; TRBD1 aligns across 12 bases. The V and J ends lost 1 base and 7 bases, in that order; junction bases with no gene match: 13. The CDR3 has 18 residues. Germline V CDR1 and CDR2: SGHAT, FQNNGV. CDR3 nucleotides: TGTGCCAGCAGCTTAGGTTACGGGGGGACAGGGGGCCTTGGGACCCAGTACTTC. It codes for CASSLGYGGTGGLGTQYF.

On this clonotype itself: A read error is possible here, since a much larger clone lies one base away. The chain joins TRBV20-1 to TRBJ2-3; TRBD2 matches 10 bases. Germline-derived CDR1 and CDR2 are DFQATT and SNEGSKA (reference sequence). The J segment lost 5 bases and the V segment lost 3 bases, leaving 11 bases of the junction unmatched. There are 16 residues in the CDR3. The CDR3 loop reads CSARSSGGAKVDTQYF. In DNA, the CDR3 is TGCAGTGCTAGGTCCAGCGGGGGGGCGAAAGTAGATACGCAGTATTTT.